This T cell receptor (beta chain) appears in the sequencing data of a study of beta chain features in type 1 diabetes. Whole-study findings and limits: Diminished insertions and augmented deletions at VDJ junctions characterized type 1 diabetes patients. Shortening that was moderate but significant affected the TCRB CDR3s of Type 1 diabetes patients in all four CD4+ subsets.

There was one heparinised blood draw per donor, averaging roughly 120 mL. Based on CD45RO/CCR7/CD25/CD127/CD95/CD27, CD4+ regulatory, stem cell-like memory, naive and central memory cells were sorted. Expressed TCRB transcripts were sequenced because the isolated RNA had all been reverse transcribed beforehand. Sequencing was performed with immunoSEQ multiplex PCR; in TCRdb, only in-frame clones are kept and a portion is missing. The table includes some 350,000 clones, over 8.5% detected once. This clone occurred a few times. As yet, its antigen is unknown. The CDR3 covers 15 residues. Trimming removed 0 bases at V and 2 bases at J, with 10 bases between. Germline V gene lookup returns CDR1 LGHNA and CDR2 YSLEER.

Source material: central memory CD4+ T cells from blood. The sequence was collected from a man aged 25 to 40 with type 1 diabetes. The chain uses TRBV4-3 and TRBJ2-5, with D maybe TRBD1 (5 bases). CDR3 in amino acids: CASSQDRTRQETQYF. CDR3 in DNA: TGCGCCAGCAGCCAAGATCGGACAAGACAAGAGACCCAGTACTTC.